A single sample is the source of the 29 T cell receptor beta chains below, sequenced in a study of shared clonotypes between healthy human individuals. Produced via immunoSEQ multiplex PCR; TCRdb's table is partial and in-frame only. The sample contains about 980,000 clones, 76% of which appear only once. Sequenced: memory CD4+ T cells sorted from blood. Subset indicated: CD45RA-negative fraction. These receptors all come from a man aged 18 to 35 in good health.

The chain joins TRBV5-8 to TRBJ2-6, with D hard to call. CDR1 is SGHTS, CDR2 YDEGEE, per germline. CDR3 length: 15 residues. V was shortened by 0 bases and J by 1 base, with 5 bases between the two germline ends. DNA of the CDR3: TGTGCCAGCAGCTTGGGCCAGTCTGGGGCCAACGTCCTGACTTTC. As protein: CASSLGQSGANVLTF.

V and J are TRBV18 and TRBJ2-3; D is undetermined. The length of the CDR3 is 14 residues. Per the germline V gene, CDR1 is KGHSH and CDR2 is LQKENI. V lost 6 bases to trimming and J lost 0 bases, with 10 bases between them. The CDR3 region is CASSELISTDTQYF. For the CDR3, the DNA is TGTGCCAGCTCCGAGCTAATTAGCACAGATACGCAGTATTTT. The full variable domain, in which reference TRBV18 and TRBJ2-3 provide the parts outside the CDR3, is NAGVMQNPRHLVRRRGQEARLRCSPMKGHSHVYWYRQLPEEGLKFMVYLQKENIIDESGMPKERFSAEFPKEGPSILRIQQVVRGDSAAYFCASSELISTDTQYFGPGTRLTVL.

The chain recombines TRBV5-6 with TRBJ2-5, with TRBD2 as a possible D gene (6 bases). Trimming shortened V by 0 bases and J by 1 base, and 13 bases separated the two germline ends. Germline-derived CDR1 and CDR2 are SGHDT and YYEEEE. CDR3 length: 16 residues. CDR3 in DNA: TGTGCCAGCAGCTTGGTGGGGGGAGAGATCCAAGAGACCCAGTACTTC. Its protein is CASSLVGGEIQETQYF.

This chain links TRBV14 with TRBJ2-5, with no clear D. The CDR3 totals 14 residues. Germline CDR1 reads SGHDN; CDR2 reads FVKESK. V was shortened by 3 bases and J by 0 bases, with 8 bases between the two germline ends. CDR3 in amino acids: CASSQSLYQETQYF. In DNA, the CDR3 is TGTGCCAGCAGCCAGAGCTTGTACCAAGAGACCCAGTACTTC.

The chain is built from TRBV10-3 and TRBJ2-1; D may be TRBD1 (5 bases). Germline V lookup: CDR1 ENHRY, CDR2 SYGVKD. This CDR3 spans 12 amino acids. The V end lost 2 bases, the J end lost 9 bases, and 8 bases lay between the germline ends. CDR3 region: CAISERGGEQFF. The CDR3 DNA sequence: TGTGCCATCAGTGAGAGGGGCGGTGAGCAGTTCTTC.

This clone occurred once. The V gene is TRBV5-4, the J gene TRBJ1-3, with D possibly TRBD1 on 5 matching bases. V lost 4 bases and J lost 0, with 14 bases in between. From germline, CDR1 is SGHNT and CDR2 YYREEE (reference sequence). The CDR3 is 16 amino acids. CDR3 sequence (DNA): TGTGCCAGCAGCCCCGCCCCAGGGAGCTCTGGAAACACCATATATTTT. This encodes CASSPAPGSSGNTIYF.

The V gene is TRBV10-3, the J gene TRBJ2-1; 10 bases line up with TRBD2. CDR1 and CDR2 from the germline V gene are ENHRY and SYGVKD. The CDR3 runs 20 residues. The V segment lost 4 bases and the J segment 2 bases; nucleotides outside the gene matches: 17. CDR3: CAISGGVGPLLAGTYNEQFF. CDR3 bases: TGTGCCATCAGTGGAGGGGTAGGGCCGTTACTAGCGGGAACCTACAATGAGCAGTTCTTC.

This clone appeared once. The chain couples TRBV29-1 to TRBJ2-1; a weak D match, TRBD2 (6 bases). Germline loops: CDR1 SQVTM, CDR2 ANQGSEA. Deletions cut 4 bases from V and 7 bases from J, with 14 bases between. This CDR3 has 13 amino acids. This CDR3 reads CSVAGRTQNEQFF. In DNA, the CDR3 is TGCAGCGTTGCGGGGAGGACTCAGAATGAGCAGTTCTTC.

This chain connects TRBV10-3 to TRBJ2-3, with a weak D call TRBD2 (5 bases). From germline, CDR1 is ENHRY and CDR2 SYGVKD. V was trimmed by 6 bases and J by 2 bases, leaving 9 bases between them. There are 13 residues in the CDR3. The chain's CDR3 is CAIRDSDTDTQYF. CDR3 in DNA: TGTGCCATCAGGGATAGCGACACAGATACGCAGTATTTT.

This chain joins TRBV6-6 and TRBJ1-1; 7 bases align to TRBD1. The J segment lost 7 bases and the V segment lost 6 bases, leaving 5 bases of the junction unmatched. The CDR3 covers 12 residues. Germline loops: CDR1 MNHNY, CDR2 SVGAGI (reference sequence). CDR3 bases: TGTGCCAGCAGGACCGGGGACAGTGAAGCTTTCTTT. Protein product: CASRTGDSEAFF.

This rearrangement joins TRBV18 to TRBJ2-7; 7 bases are shared with TRBD1. The germline V gene has CDR1 KGHSH and CDR2 LQKENI. This CDR3 has 14 residues. Trimming removed 5 bases from V and 4 bases from J; junction bases left unmatched: 8. The CDR3 region is CASSDRDRLYEQYF. The CDR3 DNA sequence: TGTGCCAGCTCAGACCGGGACAGACTATACGAGCAGTACTTC.

The chain combines TRBV2 with TRBJ2-7; D unclear. Looked up from germline, CDR1 is SNHLY and CDR2 is FYNNEI. This CDR3 contains 12 residues. The germline V and J ends were trimmed by 1 base and 1 base, with 2 bases remaining between them. CDR3 residues: CASSEGSYEQYF. In DNA, the CDR3 is TGTGCCAGCAGTGAAGGTTCCTACGAGCAGTACTTC.

The chain employs TRBV27 and TRBJ2-7; weak D call: TRBD1 (6 bases). Trimming cost V 3 bases and J 7 bases, with 16 bases left between them. This CDR3 is 14 amino acids long. From germline, CDR1 is MNHEY and CDR2 SMNVEV (reference sequence). CDR3 DNA: TGTGCCAGCAGTTTGGAGATGGGTAGGGGGGAGCAGTACTTC. Protein: CASSLEMGRGEQYF.

The chain is built from TRBV30 and TRBJ2-3; no clear D. CDR1 is GTSNPN and CDR2 is SVGIG in the germline V gene (reference sequence). This CDR3 comprises 13 residues. Trimming cost V 2 bases and J 8 bases, with 14 bases left between them. CDR3 region: CAWSQSGLGTQYF. CDR3 coding DNA: TGTGCCTGGAGTCAGTCCGGGTTAGGTACGCAGTATTTT.

The chain has TRBV7-2 and TRBJ1-5, with TRBD1 as a possible D gene (6 bases). Trimming took off 1 base at V and 2 bases at J, with 9 bases between the two ends. The CDR3 runs 15 residues. The germline gives CDR1 SGHTA, CDR2 FQGNSA. The CDR3 nucleotides read TGTGCCAGCAGCTTAGACAGGGTAGGCAATCAGCCCCAGCATTTT. As protein: CASSLDRVGNQPQHF.

This clone was observed a few times. The chain employs TRBV10-1 and TRBJ1-5, with TRBD1 as a possible D gene (5 bases). The CDR3 runs 13 residues. Trimming removed 4 bases at V and 1 base at J, with 5 bases between. Germline values: CDR1 WNHNN, CDR2 SYGVQD (reference sequence). For the CDR3, the DNA is TGCGCCAGCAGTGGGGGGAGCAATCAGCCCCAGCATTTT. It encodes CASSGGSNQPQHF.

J is TRBJ2-3 and V is TRBV18, with unresolved D. CDR1 is KGHSH, CDR2 LQKENI, per germline. The V end lost 2 bases, the J end lost 4 bases, and 10 bases lay between the germline ends. The CDR3 totals 14 residues. As DNA, the CDR3 is TGTGCCAGCTCACCAACGGCAGTCTCAGATACGCAGTATTTT. Translating gives CASSPTAVSDTQYF.

The chain has TRBV14 and TRBJ2-7; 8 bases match TRBD1. The CDR3 runs 13 residues. V shed 4 bases and J 6 bases; nucleotides not matched to a gene: 5. Per germline, CDR1 SGHDN and CDR2 FVKESK. The CDR3 sequence is CASSRFTGGEQYF. The CDR3 DNA follows: TGTGCCAGCAGCCGATTTACAGGGGGCGAGCAGTACTTC.

In this sample, this clone turned up a few times. The CDR3 loop reads CASSLLTGMNTEAFF. As DNA, the CDR3 is TGTGCCAGCTCACTACTGACAGGAATGAACACTGAAGCTTTCTTT. This sequence joins TRBV18 and TRBJ1-1; possible D gene TRBD1, 6 bases. V was shortened by 4 bases and J by 0 bases, with 12 bases between the two germline ends. CDR1 is KGHSH and CDR2 is LQKENI in the germline V gene. The length of the CDR3 is 15 residues.

The genes are TRBV5-6 and TRBJ1-1; D unresolved. V shed 0 bases and J shed 3 bases, with 9 bases lying between them. CDR3 size: 14 residues. Germline V CDR1 and CDR2: SGHDT, YYEEEE. The CDR3 region has the DNA TGTGCCAGCAGCTTGGGGTCTGGAGACACTGAAGCTTTCTTT. Translating gives CASSLGSGDTEAFF.

Only a few counts were recorded for this clone. The same CDR3 can be traced to other DNA sequences in this sample. The chain links TRBV2 to TRBJ1-6; D may be TRBD1 (5 bases). The germline gives CDR1 SNHLY, CDR2 FYNNEI. The length of the CDR3 is 14 residues. With 4 bases removed from V and 3 bases from J, the gap between germline ends came to 7 bases. The CDR3 sequence is CASSGDSYNSPLHF. CDR3 in DNA: TGTGCCAGCAGTGGCGACAGCTATAATTCACCCCTCCACTTT.

This clone came up a few times. V gene TRBV9 combines with J gene TRBJ2-7; TRBD1 might be the D (6 bases). Germline loops: CDR1 SGDLS, CDR2 YYNGEE. This CDR3 has 14 residues. V was trimmed by 4 bases and J by 5 bases, leaving 16 bases between them. The DNA of the CDR3 is TGTGCCAGCAGCAATCGACAGGTCACCAACGAGCAGTACTTC. Protein product: CASSNRQVTNEQYF.

The V gene is TRBV19, the J gene TRBJ2-2; 8 bases agree with TRBD2. The CDR3 sequence is 14 residues long. The V and J ends lost 6 bases and 6 bases, in that order; junction bases with no gene match: 6. Germline CDR1 reads LNHDA; CDR2 reads SQIVND (reference sequence). The CDR3 sequence: CASSGRASPGELFF. CDR3 nucleotides: TGTGCCAGTAGCGGGAGGGCCTCTCCCGGGGAGCTGTTTTTT. The variable domain in full, with the rest retrieved from reference TRBV19 and TRBJ2-2, is DGGITQSPKYLFRKEGQNVTLSCEQNLNHDAMYWYRQDPGQGLRLIYYSQIVNDFQKGDIAEGYSVSREKKESFPLTVTSAQKNPTAFYLCASSGRASPGELFFGEGSRLTVL.

The V call is TRBV6-6, the J call TRBJ2-5; TRBD1 might be the D (6 bases). Trimming removed 2 bases from V and 3 bases from J, with 7 bases in between. The CDR3 is 13 amino acids. Per germline, CDR1 MNHNY and CDR2 SVGAGI (reference sequence). The CDR3 is CASSYGQKETQYF. The DNA for the CDR3 is TGTGCCAGCAGTTACGGACAGAAAGAGACCCAGTACTTC.

The chain employs TRBV9 and TRBJ2-5; D is possibly TRBD1 or TRBD2 (5 bases each). CDR1 and CDR2 from the germline V gene are SGDLS and YYNGEE. This CDR3 has 15 amino acids. Trimming removed 3 bases from V and 1 base from J, with 13 bases in between. DNA of the CDR3: TGTGCCAGCAGCGGCTACGAGGGGCTCCAAGAGACCCAGTACTTC. Amino acids: CASSGYEGLQETQYF.

Of note for this clone: This specimen includes other DNA sequences encoding the same CDR3. V gene TRBV9 combines with J gene TRBJ1-2; D unclear. The V gene lost 2 bases and the J gene lost 2 bases, with 13 bases spanning the gap. This CDR3 has 15 amino acids. CDR1 is SGDLS, CDR2 YYNGEE, per germline. Here the CDR3 reads CASSVSPTANYGYTF. The CDR3, as DNA: TGTGCCAGCAGCGTTAGCCCAACGGCGAACTATGGCTACACCTTC.

CDR3: CASRPLATQETQYF. In DNA, the CDR3 is TGTGCCAGCAGACCACTAGCGACTCAAGAGACCCAGTACTTC. The chain has TRBV5-4 and TRBJ2-5, with 7 positions matching TRBD2. After removal of 5 bases from V and 2 bases from J, the junction contained 6 bases not matched to a gene. The CDR3 totals 14 residues. Per germline, CDR1 SGHNT and CDR2 YYREEE (reference sequence).

Remarks on this clone: Other DNA sequences from this sample encode an identical CDR3 as well. The V call is TRBV5-6, the J call TRBJ2-3; 8 nucleotides agree with TRBD1. With V trimmed by 4 bases and J by 3 bases, 4 bases remained unmatched. Germline V lookup: CDR1 SGHDT, CDR2 YYEEEE. This CDR3 spans 14 amino acids. CDR3 in amino acids: CASSRGQGTDTQYF. Written as DNA, the CDR3 is TGTGCCAGCAGCCGAGGACAGGGTACAGATACGCAGTATTTT.

The chain employs TRBV5-4 and TRBJ2-7, with D tentatively TRBD1 (6 bases). Germline values: CDR1 SGHNT, CDR2 YYREEE (reference sequence). V gave up 4 bases and J gave up 4 bases, with 9 bases separating them. The CDR3 runs 12 residues. The CDR3 here is CASSLGQYEQYF. As DNA, the CDR3 is TGTGCCAGCAGCCTAGGACAGTACGAGCAGTACTTC.